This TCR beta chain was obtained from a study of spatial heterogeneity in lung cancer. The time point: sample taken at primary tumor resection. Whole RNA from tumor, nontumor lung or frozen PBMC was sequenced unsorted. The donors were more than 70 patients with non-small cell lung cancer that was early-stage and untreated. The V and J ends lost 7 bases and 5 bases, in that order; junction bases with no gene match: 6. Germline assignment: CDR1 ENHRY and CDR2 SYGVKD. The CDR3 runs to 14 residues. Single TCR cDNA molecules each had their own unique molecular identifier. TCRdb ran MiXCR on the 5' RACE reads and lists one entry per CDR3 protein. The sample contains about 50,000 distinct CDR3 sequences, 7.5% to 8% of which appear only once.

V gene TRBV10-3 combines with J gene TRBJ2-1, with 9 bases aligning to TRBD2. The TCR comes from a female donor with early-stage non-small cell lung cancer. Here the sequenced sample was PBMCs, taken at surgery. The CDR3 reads CAITGLAGHNEQFF. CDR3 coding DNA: TGTGCCATCACCGGGCTAGCGGGGCACAATGAGCAGTTCTTC.